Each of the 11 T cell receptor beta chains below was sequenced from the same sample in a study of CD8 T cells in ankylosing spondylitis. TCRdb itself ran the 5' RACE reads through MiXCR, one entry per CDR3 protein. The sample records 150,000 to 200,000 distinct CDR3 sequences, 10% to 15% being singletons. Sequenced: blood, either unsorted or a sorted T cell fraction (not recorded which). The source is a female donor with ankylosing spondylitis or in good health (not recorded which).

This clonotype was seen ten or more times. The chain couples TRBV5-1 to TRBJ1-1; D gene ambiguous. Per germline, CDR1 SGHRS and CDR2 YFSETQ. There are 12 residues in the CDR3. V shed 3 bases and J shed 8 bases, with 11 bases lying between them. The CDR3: CASSYIGREAFF. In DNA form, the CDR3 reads TGCGCCAGCAGCTACATCGGTAGGGAAGCTTTCTTT. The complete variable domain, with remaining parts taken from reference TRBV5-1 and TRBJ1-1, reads KAGVTQTPRYLIKTRGQQVTLSCSPISGHRSVSWYQQTPGQGLQFLFEYFSETQRNKGNFPGRFSGRQFSNSRSEMNVSTLELGDSALYLCASSYIGREAFFGQGTRLTVV.

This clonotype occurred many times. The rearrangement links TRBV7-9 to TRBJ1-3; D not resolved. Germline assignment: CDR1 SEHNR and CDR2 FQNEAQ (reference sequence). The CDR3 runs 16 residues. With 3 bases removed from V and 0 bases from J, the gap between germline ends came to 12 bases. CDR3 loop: CASSFLNSFSGNTIYF. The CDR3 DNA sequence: TGTGCCAGCAGCTTCCTGAACAGCTTCTCTGGAAACACCATATATTTT.

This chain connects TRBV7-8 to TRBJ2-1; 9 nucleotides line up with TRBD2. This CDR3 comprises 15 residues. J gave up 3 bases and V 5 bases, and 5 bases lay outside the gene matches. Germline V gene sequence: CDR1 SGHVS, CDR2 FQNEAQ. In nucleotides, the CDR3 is TGTGCCAGCAGCGCCCTAGCGGGGAACTACAATGAGCAGTTCTTC. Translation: CASSALAGNYNEQFF.

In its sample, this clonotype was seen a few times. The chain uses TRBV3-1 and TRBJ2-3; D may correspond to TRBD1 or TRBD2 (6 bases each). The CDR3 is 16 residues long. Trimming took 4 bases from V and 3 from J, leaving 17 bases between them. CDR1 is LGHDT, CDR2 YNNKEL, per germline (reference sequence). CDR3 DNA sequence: TGTGCCAGCAGCCCCCTTGTGGGGGGCAGAACAGATACGCAGTATTTT. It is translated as CASSPLVGGRTDTQYF.

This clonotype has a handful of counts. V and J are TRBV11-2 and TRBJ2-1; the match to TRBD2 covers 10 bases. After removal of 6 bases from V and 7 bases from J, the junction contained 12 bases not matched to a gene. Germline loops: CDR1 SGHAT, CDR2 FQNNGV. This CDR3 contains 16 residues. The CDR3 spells CASRSPSGSWGNEQFF. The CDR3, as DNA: TGTGCCAGCAGATCCCCTAGCGGGAGTTGGGGGAATGAGCAGTTCTTC.

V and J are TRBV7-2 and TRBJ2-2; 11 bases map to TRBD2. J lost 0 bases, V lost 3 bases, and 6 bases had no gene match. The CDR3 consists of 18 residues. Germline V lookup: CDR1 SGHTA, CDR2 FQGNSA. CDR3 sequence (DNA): TGTGCCAGCAGCTTGGGGCTAGCGGGAGGAACGAACACCGGGGAGCTGTTTTTT. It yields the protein CASSLGLAGGTNTGELFF.

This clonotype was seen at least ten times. CDR3 residues: CSATQGARGYTF. The CDR3 DNA is TGCAGTGCTACCCAGGGGGCGCGAGGCTACACCTTC. V is TRBV20-1 and J is TRBJ1-2, with 8 positions matching TRBD1. Germline V gene lookup returns CDR1 DFQATT and CDR2 SNEGSKA (reference sequence). The J segment lost 8 bases and the V segment lost 4 bases, leaving 6 bases of the junction unmatched. This CDR3 spans 12 amino acids.

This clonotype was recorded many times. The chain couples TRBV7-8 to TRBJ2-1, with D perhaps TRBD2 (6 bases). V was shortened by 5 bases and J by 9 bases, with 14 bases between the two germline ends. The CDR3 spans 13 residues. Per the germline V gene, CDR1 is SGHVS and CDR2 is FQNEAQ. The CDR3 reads CASSLLIGGEQFF. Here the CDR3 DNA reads TGTGCCAGCAGCCTCCTGATCGGGGGTGAGCAGTTCTTC.

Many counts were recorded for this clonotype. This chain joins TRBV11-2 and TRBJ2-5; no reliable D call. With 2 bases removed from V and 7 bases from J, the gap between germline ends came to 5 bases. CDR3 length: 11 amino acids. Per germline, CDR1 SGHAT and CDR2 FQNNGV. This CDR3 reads CASSLSATQYF. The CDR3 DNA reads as TGTGCCAGCAGCTTAAGTGCGACCCAGTACTTC.

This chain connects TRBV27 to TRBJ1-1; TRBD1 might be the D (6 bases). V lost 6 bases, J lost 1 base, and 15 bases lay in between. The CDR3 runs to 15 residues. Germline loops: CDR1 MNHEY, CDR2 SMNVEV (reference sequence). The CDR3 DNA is TGTGCCAGCAGCCCACTTGGACAGAGGAACACTGAAGCTTTCTTT. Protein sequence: CASSPLGQRNTEAFF.

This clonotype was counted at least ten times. The CDR3 DNA follows: TGTGCCAGCAGCTCAAACTATGTATACGAGCAGTACTTC. This codes for CASSSNYVYEQYF. The J gene is TRBJ2-7, the V gene TRBV7-2, with no clear D. Per the germline V gene, CDR1 is SGHTA and CDR2 is FQGNSA. The V end was cut by 4 bases, the J end by 4 bases, with 11 bases between. The CDR3 contains 13 residues.